This T cell receptor (beta chain) was captured by sequencing in a study of CD8+ T cells in alopecia areata. Treatment meaning: oral pan-JAK inhibitor, 5-10 mg twice daily. General study findings and limits: Scalp clonality decreased significantly with tofacitinib, and so did expanded CD8+ clones among the top 100. Many expanded lesional clones persisted in scalp and blood during tofacitinib. Scalp repertoires also include resident alphabeta T cells from normal skin.

This clone was observed a single time. Its antigen remains unidentified. This CDR3 spans 14 amino acids. V lost 0 bases, J lost 2 bases, and 8 bases lay in between. Germline V gene data show CDR1 as SGHDT and CDR2 as YYEEEE. The sequencing template was cDNA reverse transcribed from extracted RNA. Data came from immunoSEQ multiplex PCR; TCRdb stores just in-frame clones and leaves some out. The data hold 95,000 to 110,000 clones, with 70% to 90% observed a single time. The source material was CD8+ T cells sorted from blood, sampled at approximately week 30, from a patient treated with tofacitinib. This receptor was obtained from a human donor with alopecia areata. The V gene is TRBV5-6, the J gene TRBJ1-1, with D uncertain. CDR3 in amino acids: CASSLGRVNTEAFF. The CDR3, as DNA: TGTGCCAGCAGCTTGGGGCGGGTAAACACTGAAGCTTTCTTT.